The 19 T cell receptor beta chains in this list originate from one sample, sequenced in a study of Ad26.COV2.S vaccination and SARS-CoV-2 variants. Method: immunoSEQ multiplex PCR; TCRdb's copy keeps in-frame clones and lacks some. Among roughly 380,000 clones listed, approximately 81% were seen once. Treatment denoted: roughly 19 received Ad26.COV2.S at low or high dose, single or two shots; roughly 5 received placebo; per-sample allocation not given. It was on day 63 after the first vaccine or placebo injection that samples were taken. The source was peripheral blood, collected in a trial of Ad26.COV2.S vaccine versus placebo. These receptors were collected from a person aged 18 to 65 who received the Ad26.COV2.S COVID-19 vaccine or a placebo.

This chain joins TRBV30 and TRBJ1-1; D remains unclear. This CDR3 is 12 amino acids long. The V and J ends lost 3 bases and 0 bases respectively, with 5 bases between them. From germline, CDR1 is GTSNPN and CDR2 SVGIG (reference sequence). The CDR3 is CAWSTMNTEAFF. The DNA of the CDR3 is TGTGCCTGGAGCACCATGAACACTGAAGCTTTCTTT. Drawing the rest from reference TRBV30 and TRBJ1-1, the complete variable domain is SQTIHQWPATLVQPVGSPLSLECTVEGTSNPNLYWYRQAAGRGLQLLFYSVGIGQISSEVPQNLSASRPQDRQFILSSKKLLLSDSGFYLCAWSTMNTEAFFGQGTRLTVV.

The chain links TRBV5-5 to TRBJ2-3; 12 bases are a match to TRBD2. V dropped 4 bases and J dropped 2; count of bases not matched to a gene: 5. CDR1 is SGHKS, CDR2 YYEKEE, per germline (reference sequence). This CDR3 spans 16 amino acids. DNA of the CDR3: TGTGCCAGCAGCCTTGGGACTAGCGGGCCCACAGATACGCAGTATTTT. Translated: CASSLGTSGPTDTQYF.

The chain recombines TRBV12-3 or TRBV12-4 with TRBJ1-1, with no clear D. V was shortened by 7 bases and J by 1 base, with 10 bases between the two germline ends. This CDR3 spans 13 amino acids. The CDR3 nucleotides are TGTGCCAGCACCAAGGAAACGAACACTGAAGCTTTCTTT. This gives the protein CASTKETNTEAFF.

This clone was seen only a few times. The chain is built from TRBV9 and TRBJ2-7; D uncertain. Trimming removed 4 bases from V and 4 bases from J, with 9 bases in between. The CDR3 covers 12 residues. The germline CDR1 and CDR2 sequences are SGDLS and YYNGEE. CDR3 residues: CASSPNRYEQYF. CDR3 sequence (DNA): TGTGCCAGCAGCCCCAACCGATACGAGCAGTACTTC.

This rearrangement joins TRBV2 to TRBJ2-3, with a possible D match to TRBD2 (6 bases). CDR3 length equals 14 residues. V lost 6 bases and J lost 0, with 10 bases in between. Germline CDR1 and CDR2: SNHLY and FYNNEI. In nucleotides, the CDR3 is TGTGCCAGCAGACCAGCGGGCAGCACAGATACGCAGTATTTT. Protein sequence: CASRPAGSTDTQYF.

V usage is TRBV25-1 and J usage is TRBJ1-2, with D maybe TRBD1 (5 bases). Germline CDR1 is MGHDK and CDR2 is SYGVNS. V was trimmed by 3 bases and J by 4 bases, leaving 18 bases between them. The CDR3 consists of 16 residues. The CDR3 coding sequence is TGTGCCAGCAGTGATCGGGACGGACCTATTTTCTATGGCTACACCTTC. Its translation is CASSDRDGPIFYGYTF.

This CDR3 is CASSLQGPTGNQPQHF. The CDR3 bases are TGTGCCAGCAGCTTACAAGGTCCTACGGGCAATCAGCCCCAGCATTTT. V is TRBV7-9 and J is TRBJ1-5, with D hard to call. Trimming cost V 2 bases and J 2 bases, with 13 bases left between them. The CDR3 totals 16 residues. CDR1 is SEHNR, CDR2 FQNEAQ, per germline (reference sequence).

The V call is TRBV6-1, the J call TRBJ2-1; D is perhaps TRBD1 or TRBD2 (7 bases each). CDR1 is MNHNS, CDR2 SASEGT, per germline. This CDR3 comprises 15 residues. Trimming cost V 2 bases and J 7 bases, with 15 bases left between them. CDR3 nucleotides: TGTGCCAGCAGTGAAACGGCAGGGGGAGGGAATGAGCAGTTCTTC. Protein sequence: CASSETAGGGNEQFF.

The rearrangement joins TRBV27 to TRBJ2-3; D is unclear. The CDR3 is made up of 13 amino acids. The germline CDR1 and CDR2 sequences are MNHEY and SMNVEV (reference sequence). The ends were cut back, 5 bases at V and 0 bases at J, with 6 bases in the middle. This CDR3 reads CASSPSSTDTQYF. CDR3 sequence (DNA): TGTGCCAGCAGTCCATCTAGCACAGATACGCAGTATTTT.

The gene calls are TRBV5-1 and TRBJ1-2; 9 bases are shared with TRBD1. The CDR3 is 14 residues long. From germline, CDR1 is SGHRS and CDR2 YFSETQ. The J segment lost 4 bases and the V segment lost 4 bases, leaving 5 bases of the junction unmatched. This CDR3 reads CASSPGQGSYGYTF. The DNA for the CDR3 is TGCGCCAGCAGCCCGGGACAGGGAAGCTATGGCTACACCTTC.

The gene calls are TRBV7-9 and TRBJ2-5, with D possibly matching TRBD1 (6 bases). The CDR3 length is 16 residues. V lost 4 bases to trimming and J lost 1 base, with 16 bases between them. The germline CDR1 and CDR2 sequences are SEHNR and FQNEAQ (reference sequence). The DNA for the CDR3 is TGTGCCAGCAGCTCCCTACAGGGCGAAGGCCAAGAGACCCAGTACTTC. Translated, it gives CASSSLQGEGQETQYF.

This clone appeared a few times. CDR3 coding DNA: TGTGCCAGCAGCCGTCCAGGGTCACGGGGGGAGCTGTTTTTT. It translates to CASSRPGSRGELFF. The rearrangement uses TRBV11-2 and TRBJ2-2, with D tentatively TRBD1 (5 bases). Germline V CDR1 and CDR2: SGHAT, FQNNGV. The CDR3 covers 14 residues. Between the trimmed V and J ends, which lost 5 bases and 8 bases, there was a span of 15 bases.

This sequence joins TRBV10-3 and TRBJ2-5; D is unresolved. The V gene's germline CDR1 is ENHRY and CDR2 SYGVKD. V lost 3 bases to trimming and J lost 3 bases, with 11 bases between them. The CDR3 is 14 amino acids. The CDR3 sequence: CAISDSGSEETQYF. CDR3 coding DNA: TGTGCCATCAGTGACTCAGGATCCGAAGAGACCCAGTACTTC.

CDR3 sequence (DNA): TGTGCCAGCAGCTTGGCGGTCAGGGGGTCCACCTACGAGCAGTACTTC. It yields the protein CASSLAVRGSTYEQYF. The chain joins TRBV5-6 to TRBJ2-7; 7 bases agree with TRBD1. The CDR3 contains 16 residues. The V and J ends lost 0 bases and 2 bases, in that order; junction bases with no gene match: 8. From germline, CDR1 is SGHDT and CDR2 YYEEEE.

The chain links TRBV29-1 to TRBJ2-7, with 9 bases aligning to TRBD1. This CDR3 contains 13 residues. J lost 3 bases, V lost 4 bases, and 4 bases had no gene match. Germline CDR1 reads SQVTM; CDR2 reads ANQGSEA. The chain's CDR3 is CSVAGQGYYEQYF. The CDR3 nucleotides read TGCAGCGTTGCAGGACAGGGGTACTACGAGCAGTACTTC.

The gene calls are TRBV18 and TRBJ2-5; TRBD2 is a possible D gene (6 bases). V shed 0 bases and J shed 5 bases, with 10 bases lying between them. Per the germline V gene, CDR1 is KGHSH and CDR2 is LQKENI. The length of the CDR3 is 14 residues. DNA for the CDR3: TGTGCCAGCTCACCACCTCATGGAGGGGAGACCCAGTACTTC. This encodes CASSPPHGGETQYF.

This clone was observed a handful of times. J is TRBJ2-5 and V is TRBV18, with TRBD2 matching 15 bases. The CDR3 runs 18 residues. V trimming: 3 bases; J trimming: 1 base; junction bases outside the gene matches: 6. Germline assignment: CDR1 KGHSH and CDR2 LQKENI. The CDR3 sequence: CASSPGLAGGPSQETQYF. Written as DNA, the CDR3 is TGTGCCAGCTCACCCGGACTAGCGGGAGGGCCATCCCAAGAGACCCAGTACTTC.

The CDR3 DNA reads TGTGCCAGTAGTATTGGGGCAGGGAACTCCTACGAGCAGTACTTC. It translates to CASSIGAGNSYEQYF. The rearrangement uses TRBV19 and TRBJ2-7; D might be TRBD1 (5 bases). The CDR3 is 15 residues long. V shed 3 bases and J shed 0 bases, with 12 bases lying between them. CDR1 is LNHDA and CDR2 is SQIVND in the germline V gene (reference sequence).

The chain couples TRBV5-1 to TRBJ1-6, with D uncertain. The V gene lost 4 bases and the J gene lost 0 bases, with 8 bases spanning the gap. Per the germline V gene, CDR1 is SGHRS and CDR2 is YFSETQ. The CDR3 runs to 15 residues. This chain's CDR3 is CASSLGYSYNSPLHF. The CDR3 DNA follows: TGCGCCAGCAGCCTAGGGTACTCCTATAATTCACCCCTCCACTTT. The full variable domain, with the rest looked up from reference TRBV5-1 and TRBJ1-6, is KAGVTQTPRYLIKTRGQQVTLSCSPISGHRSVSWYQQTPGQGLQFLFEYFSETQRNKGNFPGRFSGRQFSNSRSEMNVSTLELGDSALYLCASSLGYSYNSPLHFGNGTRLTVT.